This note documents a single T cell receptor (beta chain) sequence. Its antigen remains unknown. One entry per CDR3 protein results from TCRdb running MiXCR on the 5' RACE reads. The data hold roughly 500,000 distinct CDR3 sequences, with under 25% observed a single time. V was cut by 2 bases and J by 0 bases, with 11 bases left in between. CDR3 length: 14 residues. CDR1 is DFQATT, CDR2 SNEGSKA, per germline (reference sequence). This sample is part of a study of T cells after yellow fever vaccination. Study results and limitations: Primary-vaccination clones mostly resurfaced post-booster (around 95% CD4, more than 85% CD8). Some clonotypes were seen in both the CD4 and the CD8 compartments. These made up a small share and likely arose from convergent recombination.

This clonotype originated in a man younger than 40 who received the YFV17D yellow fever vaccine. The chain employs TRBV20-1 and TRBJ2-7, with D uncertain. This material consisted of PBMCs, taken 15 days after the yellow fever booster vaccination. CDR3 nucleotides: TGCAGTGCTAGAATCTCACTGAGCTCCTACGAGCAGTACTTC. Its protein product is CSARISLSSYEQYF.